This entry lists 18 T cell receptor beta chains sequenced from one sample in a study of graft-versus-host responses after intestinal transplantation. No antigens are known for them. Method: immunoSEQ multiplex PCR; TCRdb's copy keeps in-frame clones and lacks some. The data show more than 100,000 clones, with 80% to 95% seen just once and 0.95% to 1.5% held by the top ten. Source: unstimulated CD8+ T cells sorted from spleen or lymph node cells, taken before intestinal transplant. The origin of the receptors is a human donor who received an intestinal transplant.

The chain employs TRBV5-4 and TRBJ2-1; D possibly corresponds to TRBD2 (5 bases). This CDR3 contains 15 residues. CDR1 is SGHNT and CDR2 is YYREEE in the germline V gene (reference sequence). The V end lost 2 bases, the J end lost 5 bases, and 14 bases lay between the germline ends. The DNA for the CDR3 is TGTGCCAGCAGCTTAACACCCGGGATCCACAATGAGCAGTTCTTC. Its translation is CASSLTPGIHNEQFF.

CDR3 nucleotide sequence: TGTGCCAGCAGCCTTTATGCTTGCCTCGGTCGGGTAATGCGGTATAGCAATCAGCCCCAGCATTTT. Translated: CASSLYACLGRVMRYSNQPQHF. J is TRBJ1-5 and V is TRBV14; D unresolved. The V end lost 4 bases, the J end lost 0 bases, and 31 bases lay between the germline ends. This CDR3 spans 22 amino acids. Germline loops: CDR1 SGHDN, CDR2 FVKESK. The variable domain in full, with the rest retrieved from reference TRBV14 and TRBJ1-5, is EAGVTQFPSHSVIEKGQTVTLRCDPISGHDNLYWYRRVMGKEIKFLLHFVKESKQDESGMPNNRFLAERTGGTYSTLKVQPAELEDSGVYFCASSLYACLGRVMRYSNQPQHFGDGTRLSIL.

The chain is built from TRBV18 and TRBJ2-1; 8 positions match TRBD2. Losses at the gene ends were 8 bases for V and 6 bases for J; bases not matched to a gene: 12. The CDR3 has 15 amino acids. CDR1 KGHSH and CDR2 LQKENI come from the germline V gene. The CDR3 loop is CASTGTGLGFNEQFF. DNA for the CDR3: TGTGCCAGCACAGGGACGGGACTAGGCTTCAATGAGCAGTTCTTC. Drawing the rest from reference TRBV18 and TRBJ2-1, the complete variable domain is NAGVMQNPRHLVRRRGQEARLRCSPMKGHSHVYWYRQLPEEGLKFMVYLQKENIIDESGMPKERFSAEFPKEGPSILRIQQVVRGDSAAYFCASTGTGLGFNEQFFGPGTRLTVL.

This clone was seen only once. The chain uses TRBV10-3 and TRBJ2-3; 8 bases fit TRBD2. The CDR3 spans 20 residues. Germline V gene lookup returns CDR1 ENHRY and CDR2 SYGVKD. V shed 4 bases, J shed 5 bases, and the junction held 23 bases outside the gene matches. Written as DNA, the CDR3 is TGTGCCATCAGTGTCTACAACGAACCGGGACTAGTCGTTCGTATAGATACGCAGTATTTT. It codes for CAISVYNEPGLVVRIDTQYF.

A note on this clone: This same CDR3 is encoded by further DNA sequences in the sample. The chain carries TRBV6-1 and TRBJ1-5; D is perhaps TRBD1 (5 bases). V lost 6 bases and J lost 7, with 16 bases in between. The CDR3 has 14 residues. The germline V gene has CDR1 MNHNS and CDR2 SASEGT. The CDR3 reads CASSATGGEQPQHF. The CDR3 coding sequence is TGTGCCAGCAGCGCCACGGGGGGTGAGCAGCCCCAGCATTTT.

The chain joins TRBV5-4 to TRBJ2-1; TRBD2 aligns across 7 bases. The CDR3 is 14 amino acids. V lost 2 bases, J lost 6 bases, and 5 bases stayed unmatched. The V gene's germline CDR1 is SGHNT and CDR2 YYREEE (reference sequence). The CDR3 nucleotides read TGTGCCAGCAGCTTATGGCGGGGGATCAATGAGCAGTTCTTC. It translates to CASSLWRGINEQFF.

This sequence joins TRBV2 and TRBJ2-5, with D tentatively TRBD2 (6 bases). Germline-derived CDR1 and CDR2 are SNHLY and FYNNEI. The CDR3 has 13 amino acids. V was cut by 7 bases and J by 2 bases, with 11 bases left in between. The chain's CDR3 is CASTLGTQETQYF. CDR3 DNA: TGTGCCAGCACGTTGGGGACTCAAGAGACCCAGTACTTC.

The CDR3 DNA sequence: TGCGCCAGCAGCCAAGGGACAGGCGGTGGCTACACCTTC. Translation gives CASSQGTGGGYTF. The chain combines TRBV4-1 with TRBJ1-2; 7 bases match TRBD1. V lost 1 base to trimming and J lost 7 bases; unmatched junction nucleotides: 3. CDR1 is MGHRA and CDR2 is YSYEKL in the germline V gene. The CDR3 has 13 residues.

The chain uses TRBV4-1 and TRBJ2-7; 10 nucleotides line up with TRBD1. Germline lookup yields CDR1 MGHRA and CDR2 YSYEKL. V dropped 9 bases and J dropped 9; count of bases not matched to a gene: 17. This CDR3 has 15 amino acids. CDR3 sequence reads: CASSAISRDRGWQYF. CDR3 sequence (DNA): TGCGCCAGTAGCGCCATCTCCCGGGACAGGGGTTGGCAGTACTTC.

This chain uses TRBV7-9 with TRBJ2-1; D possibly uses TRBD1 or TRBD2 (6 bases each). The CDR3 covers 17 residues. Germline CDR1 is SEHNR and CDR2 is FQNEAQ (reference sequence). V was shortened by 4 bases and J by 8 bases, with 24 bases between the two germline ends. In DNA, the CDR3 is TGTGCCAGCAGCTCAGAGGAATACCGGGGGCCCGAGTATGAGCAGTTCTTC. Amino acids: CASSSEEYRGPEYEQFF.

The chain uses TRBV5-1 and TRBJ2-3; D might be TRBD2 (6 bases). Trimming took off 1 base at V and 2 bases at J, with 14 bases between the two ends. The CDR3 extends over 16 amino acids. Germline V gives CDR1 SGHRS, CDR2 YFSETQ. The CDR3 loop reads CASSLIGTYSTDTQYF. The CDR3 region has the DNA TGCGCCAGCAGCTTGATCGGGACTTACTCCACAGATACGCAGTATTTT.

As DNA, the CDR3 is TGTGCCAGCAGCTTAGGGGATCAAACAGGGGAAGCTTTCTTT. It codes for CASSLGDQTGEAFF. V gene TRBV7-6 combines with J gene TRBJ1-1; tentatively, D is TRBD1 (6 bases). Trimming shortened V by 1 base and J by 8 bases, and 14 bases separated the two germline ends. Germline CDR1 SGHVS, CDR2 FNYEAQ. The CDR3 has 14 residues. Variable domain in full (rest from reference TRBV7-6 and TRBJ1-1): GAGVSQSPRYKVTKRGQDVALRCDPISGHVSLYWYRQALGQGPEFLTYFNYEAQQDKSGLPNDRFSAERPEGSISTLTIQRTEQRDSAMYRCASSLGDQTGEAFFGQGTRLTVV.

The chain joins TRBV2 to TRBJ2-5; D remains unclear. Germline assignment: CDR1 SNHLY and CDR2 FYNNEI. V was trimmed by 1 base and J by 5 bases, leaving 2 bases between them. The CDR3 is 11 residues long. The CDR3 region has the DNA TGTGCCAGCAGTGAAGGGGAGACCCAGTACTTC. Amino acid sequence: CASSEGETQYF.

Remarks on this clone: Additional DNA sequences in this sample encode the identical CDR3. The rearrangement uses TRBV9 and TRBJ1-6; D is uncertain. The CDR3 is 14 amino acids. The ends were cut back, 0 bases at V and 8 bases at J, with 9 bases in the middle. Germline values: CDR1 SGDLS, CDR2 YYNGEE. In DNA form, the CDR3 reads TGTGCCAGCAGCGTAGTAGAGGAGGATTCACCCCTCCACTTT. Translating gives CASSVVEEDSPLHF. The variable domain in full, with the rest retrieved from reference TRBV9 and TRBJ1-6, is DSGVTQTPKHLITATGQRVTLRCSPRSGDLSVYWYQQSLDQGLQFLIQYYNGEERAKGNILERFSAQQFPDLHSELNLSSLELGDSALYFCASSVVEEDSPLHFGNGTRLTVT.

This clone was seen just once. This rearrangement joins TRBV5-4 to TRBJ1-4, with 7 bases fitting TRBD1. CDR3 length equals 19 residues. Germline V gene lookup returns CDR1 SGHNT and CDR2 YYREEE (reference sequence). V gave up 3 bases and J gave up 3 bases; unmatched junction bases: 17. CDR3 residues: CASSSTVGQAQRSNEKLFF. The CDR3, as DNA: TGTGCCAGCAGCTCAACCGTCGGACAGGCTCAGCGGTCTAATGAAAAACTGTTTTTT.

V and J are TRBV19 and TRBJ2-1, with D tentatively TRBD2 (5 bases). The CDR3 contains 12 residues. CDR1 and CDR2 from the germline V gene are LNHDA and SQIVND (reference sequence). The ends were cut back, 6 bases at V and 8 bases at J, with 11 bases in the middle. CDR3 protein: CASREGGDEQFF. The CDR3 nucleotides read TGTGCCAGTAGAGAGGGCGGCGATGAGCAGTTCTTC.

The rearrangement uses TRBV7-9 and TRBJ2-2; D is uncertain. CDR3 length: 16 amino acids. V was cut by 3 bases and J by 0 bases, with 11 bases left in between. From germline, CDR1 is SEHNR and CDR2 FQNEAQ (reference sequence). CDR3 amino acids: CASSFLRTTNTGELFF. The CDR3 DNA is TGTGCCAGCAGCTTCTTAAGGACGACGAACACCGGGGAGCTGTTTTTT.

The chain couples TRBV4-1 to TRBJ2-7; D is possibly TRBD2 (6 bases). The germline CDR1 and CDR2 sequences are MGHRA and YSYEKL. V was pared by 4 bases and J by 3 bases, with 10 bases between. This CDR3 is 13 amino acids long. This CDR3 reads CASSPREHYEQYF. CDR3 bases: TGCGCCAGCAGCCCCCGGGAGCACTACGAGCAGTACTTC.